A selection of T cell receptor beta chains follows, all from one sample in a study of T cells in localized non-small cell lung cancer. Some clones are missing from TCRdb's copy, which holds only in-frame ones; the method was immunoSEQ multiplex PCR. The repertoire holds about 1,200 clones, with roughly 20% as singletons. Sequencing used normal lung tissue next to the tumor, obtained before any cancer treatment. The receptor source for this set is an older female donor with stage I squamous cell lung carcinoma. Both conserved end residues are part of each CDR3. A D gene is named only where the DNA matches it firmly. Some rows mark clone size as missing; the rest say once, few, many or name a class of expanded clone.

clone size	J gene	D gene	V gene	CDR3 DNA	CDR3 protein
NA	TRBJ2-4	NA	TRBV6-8	TGTGCCAGCAGCCCCCGGCTAGCCAAAAACATTCAGTACTTC	CASSPRLAKNIQYF
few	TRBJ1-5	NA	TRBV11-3	TGTGCCAGCAGCCAGAGGTCGATCGGGCAGCCCCAGCATTTT	CASSQRSIGQPQHF
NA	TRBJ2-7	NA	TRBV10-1	TGCGCCAGCAGCCTCGGGGTTACCTACGAGCAGTACTTC	CASSLGVTYEQYF
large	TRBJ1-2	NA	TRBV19	TGTGCCAGCAGGGGCAGTTTAAACTATGGCTACACCTTC	CASRGSLNYGYTF
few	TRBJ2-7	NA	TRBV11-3	TGTGCCAGCAGCTTAAGACAGCAGACCTACGAGCAGTACTTC	CASSLRQQTYEQYF
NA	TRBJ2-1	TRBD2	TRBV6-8	TGTGCCAGCAGGCCACTAGCGGGAGCTTACAATGAGCAGTTCTTC	CASRPLAGAYNEQFF
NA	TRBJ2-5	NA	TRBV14	TGTGCCAGCAGCCCGGACTTGCAAGAGACCCAGTACTTC	CASSPDLQETQYF
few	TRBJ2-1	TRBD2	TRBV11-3	TGTGCCAGCAGCTTGGGGGGACTAGCGGGAAACAATGAGCAGTTCTTC	CASSLGGLAGNNEQFF
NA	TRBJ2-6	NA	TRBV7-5	TGTGCCAGCAGCTTAGCTCGAGCGGGAGGCCCCGGTGGGGCCAACGTCCTGACTTTC	CASSLARAGGPGGANVLTF
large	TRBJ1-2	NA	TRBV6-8	TGTGCCAGCAAATACCACAGCGCTAACTATGGCTACACCTTC	CASKYHSANYGYTF
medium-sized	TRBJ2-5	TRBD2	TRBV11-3	TGTGCCAGCAGCCTATCTAGTGGCGGGAGGGCGAAAGAGACCCAGTACTTC	CASSLSSGGRAKETQYF
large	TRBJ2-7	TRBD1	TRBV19	TGTGCCAGTAGTATAGCACAGGGGGAAATTTACGAGCAGTACTTC	CASSIAQGEIYEQYF
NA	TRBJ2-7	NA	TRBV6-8	TGTGCCAGCAGTTACCGGGTCAGGTTCTACGAGCAGTACTTC	CASSYRVRFYEQYF
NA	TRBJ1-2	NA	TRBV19	TGTGCCAGTAACGCAGGGGACCTACTCCTTTATGGCTACACCTTC	CASNAGDLLLYGYTF
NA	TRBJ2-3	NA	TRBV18	TGTGCCAGCTCACCGACAGGTAGCACAGATACGCAGTATTTT	CASSPTGSTDTQYF
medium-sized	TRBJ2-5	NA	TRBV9	TGTGCCAGCAGCGCTACAGGGACGCAGAGAGAGACCCAGTACTTC	CASSATGTQRETQYF
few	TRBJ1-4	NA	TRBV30	TGTGCCTGGGATACAGGGTCGCCTAATGAAAAACTGTTTTTT	CAWDTGSPNEKLFF
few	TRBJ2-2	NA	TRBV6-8	TGTGCCAGCAGTGACGGGAAGGGCAACACCGGGGAGCTGTTTTTT	CASSDGKGNTGELFF
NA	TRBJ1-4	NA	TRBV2	TGTGCCAGCAGTTCGACAGGCGCCCAAGAAAAACTGTTTTTT	CASSSTGAQEKLFF
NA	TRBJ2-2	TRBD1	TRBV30	TGTGCCTGGAGACCGACAGGGCCCAGGGAGCTGTTTTTT	CAWRPTGPRELFF